The clone carrying this TCR beta chain has just one count. Its antigen remains unknown. The sample comes from a study of identifying expanded T cells in peripheral blood. The V gene end was trimmed by 3 bases and the J gene end by 4 bases; junction bases not matched to a gene: 5. Germline CDR1 SGHTA, CDR2 FQGNSA. This CDR3 comprises 14 residues. Collection occurred without any documented infections or immune events in donors. Assay used: immunoSEQ multiplex PCR; TCRdb lists only in-frame clones, some missing. The table has some 75,000 clones, roughly 90% seen once. Study-wide results and caveats: Variance in clone template counts between approximately two-week samples significantly increased with total template count across all healthy donors. Over approximately two and four weeks, about 15 and 19 clones changed, versus approximately 1.2 between replicates.

Input material: blood. The chain is built from TRBV7-2 and TRBJ2-5; TRBD1 agrees at 7 bases. This clonotype was obtained from a person aged 18 to 70 in good health. CDR3 region: CASSLTGSGETQYF. The CDR3 region has the DNA TGTGCCAGCAGCTTGACAGGGTCGGGAGAGACCCAGTACTTC.